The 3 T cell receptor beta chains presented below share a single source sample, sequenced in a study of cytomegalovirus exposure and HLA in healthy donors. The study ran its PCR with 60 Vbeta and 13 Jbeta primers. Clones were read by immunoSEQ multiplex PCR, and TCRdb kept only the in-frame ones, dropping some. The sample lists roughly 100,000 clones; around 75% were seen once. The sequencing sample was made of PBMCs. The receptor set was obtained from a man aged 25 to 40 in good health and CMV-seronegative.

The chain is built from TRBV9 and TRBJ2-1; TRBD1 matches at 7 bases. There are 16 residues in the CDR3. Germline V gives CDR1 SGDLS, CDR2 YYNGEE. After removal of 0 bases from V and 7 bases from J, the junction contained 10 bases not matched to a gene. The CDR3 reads CASSVVAGTVRNEQFF. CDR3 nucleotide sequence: TGTGCCAGCAGCGTAGTGGCCGGGACAGTAAGGAATGAGCAGTTCTTC.

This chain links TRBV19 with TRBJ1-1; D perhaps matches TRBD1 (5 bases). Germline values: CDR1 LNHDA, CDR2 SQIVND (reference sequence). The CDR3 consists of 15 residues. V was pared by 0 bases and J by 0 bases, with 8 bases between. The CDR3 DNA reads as TGTGCCAGTAGTATAGAGGGGCCACTGAACACTGAAGCTTTCTTT. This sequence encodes CASSIEGPLNTEAFF.

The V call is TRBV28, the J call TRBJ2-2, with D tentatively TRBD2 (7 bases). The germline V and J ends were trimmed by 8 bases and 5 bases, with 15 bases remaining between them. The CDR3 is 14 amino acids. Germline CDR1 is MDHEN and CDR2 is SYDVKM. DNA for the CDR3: TGTGCCAGCTCGGAGGGGGGGATAACCGGGGAGCTGTTTTTT. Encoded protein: CASSEGGITGELFF. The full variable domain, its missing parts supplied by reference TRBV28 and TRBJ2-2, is DVKVTQSSRYLVKRTGEKVFLECVQDMDHENMFWYRQDPGLGLRLIYFSYDVKMKEKGDIPEGYSVSREKKERFSLILESASTNQTSMYLCASSEGGITGELFFGEGSRLTVL.